This T cell receptor beta chain was sequenced during a study of shared T cell receptors in the human thymus. The CDR3 is made up of 13 amino acids. V was clipped by 7 bases and J by 3 bases, with 12 bases between them. Germline V lookup: CDR1 SGHTA, CDR2 FQGTGA. Sequenced by immunoSEQ multiplex PCR; TCRdb stores in-frame clones only, minus some. The sample consists of 700,000 or so clones, 80% to 90% of them appearing once. This same sample was also part of a study on human thymus T cells. As that study records: Thymus pieces cut out during corrective heart surgery were the tissue that was used. What related research reported was that thymic repertoires overlapped highly among unrelated individuals.

The source of this sequence is a girl under three years old with a congenital heart defect. This chain connects TRBV7-3 to TRBJ1-1, with D uncertain. Specimen: thymocytes. The chain's CDR3 is CASNPLGDTEAFF. The CDR3 coding sequence is TGTGCCAGCAACCCGCTCGGGGACACTGAAGCTTTCTTT.